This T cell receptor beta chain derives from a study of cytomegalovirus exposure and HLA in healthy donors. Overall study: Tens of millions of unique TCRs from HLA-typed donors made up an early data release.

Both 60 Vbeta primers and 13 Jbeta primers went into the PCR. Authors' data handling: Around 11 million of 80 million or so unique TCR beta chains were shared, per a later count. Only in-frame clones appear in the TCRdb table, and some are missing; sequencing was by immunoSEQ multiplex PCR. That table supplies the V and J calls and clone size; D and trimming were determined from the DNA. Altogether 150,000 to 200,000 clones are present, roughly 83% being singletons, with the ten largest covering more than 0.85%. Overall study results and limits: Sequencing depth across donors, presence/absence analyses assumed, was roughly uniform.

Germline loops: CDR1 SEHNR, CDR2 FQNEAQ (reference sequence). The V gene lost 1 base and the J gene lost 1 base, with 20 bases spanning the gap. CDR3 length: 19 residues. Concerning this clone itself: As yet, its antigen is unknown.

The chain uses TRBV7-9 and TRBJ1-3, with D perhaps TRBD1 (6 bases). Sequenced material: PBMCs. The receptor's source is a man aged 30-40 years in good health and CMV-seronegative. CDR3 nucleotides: TGTGCCAGCAGCTTAGGCCCGAAAGGACAGCGTTCGTCTGGAAACACCATATATTTT. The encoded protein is CASSLGPKGQRSSGNTIYF.